This is a list of T cell receptor beta chains from one sample in a study of cytotoxic CD8 clonotypes in ibrutinib-treated CLL. The assay was immunoSEQ multiplex PCR, and TCRdb's table has in-frame clones only and misses some. The repertoire holds about 45,000 clones, with 65% as singletons. Sample: PBMCs, taken after 24 months of ibrutinib treatment. These receptors originate from a human donor with chronic lymphocytic leukemia. The CDR3 runs from the conserved cysteine through the conserved F or W. The order of the fields is V gene, clone size, D gene, J gene, CDR3 DNA, CDR3 protein. D genes are given only for firm matches. Rows give clone size only sometimes, using once, few, many, or a class for an expanded clone.

TRBV7-9	NA	NA	TRBJ1-1	TGTGCCAGCAGCCCTAGTCCGGAGCAAGCTTTCTTT	CASSPSPEQAFF
TRBV30	few	NA	TRBJ1-6	TGTGCCTGGACCCTTCAGGGGCTCCATTCACCCCTCCACTTT	CAWTLQGLHSPLHF
TRBV5-4	NA	NA	TRBJ1-6	TGTGCCAGCAGCTTGGCGGGCCCCGCCTTGTTTAATTCACCCCTCCACTTT	CASSLAGPALFNSPLHF
TRBV6-5	NA	NA	TRBJ2-7	TGTGCCAGCAGCCTCCTCGGGGTGGGAGGCGAGCAGTACTTC	CASSLLGVGGEQYF
TRBV7-9	NA	NA	TRBJ2-2	TGTGCCAGCAGCTTATACGGGTGGTCGGTCCGGAACACCGGGGAGCTGTTTTTT	CASSLYGWSVRNTGELFF
TRBV6-5	few	NA	TRBJ1-2	TGTGCCAGCAGTCGCCAGAGACAGTCCTATGGCTACACCTTC	CASSRQRQSYGYTF
TRBV2	NA	NA	TRBJ2-3	TGTGCCAGCAGTGAACAGGCGAGCCCAGATACGCAGTATTTT	CASSEQASPDTQYF
TRBV30	many	NA	TRBJ1-5	TGTGCCTGGCGCGGCGGGGGCTTGGATCAGCCCCAGCATTTT	CAWRGGGLDQPQHF
TRBV18	NA	TRBD1	TRBJ2-7	TGTGCCAGCTCTCTAGGGGACAGGGGGGCCTCCTACGAGCAGTACTTC	CASSLGDRGASYEQYF
TRBV7-9	NA	NA	TRBJ1-4	TGTGCCAGCAGCTCGGGGACTGAAAAACTGTTTTTT	CASSSGTEKLFF
TRBV9	once	NA	TRBJ2-3	TGTGCCAGCAGCTCCGAGGGGGCGGGGGGTGCCACAGATACGCAGTATTTT	CASSSEGAGGATDTQYF
TRBV6-4	NA	TRBD1	TRBJ1-6	TGTGCCAGCAGTGACCCGACCCACGGACAGGGCCGAATAAGCTCCTATAATTCACCCCTCCACTTT	CASSDPTHGQGRISSYNSPLHF
TRBV6-1	NA	TRBD1	TRBJ2-3	TGTGCCAGCAGTGTGGGGACAGGGGGAGATACGCAGTATTTT	CASSVGTGGDTQYF
TRBV18	NA	TRBD2	TRBJ2-7	TGTGCCAGCTCACCGCTGGGGGGGGATTCAACCTACGAGCAGTACTTC	CASSPLGGDSTYEQYF
TRBV10-3	NA	TRBD1	TRBJ2-5	TGTGCCATCAGTGATGGACAGGGGAGCCAAGAGACCCAGTACTTC	CAISDGQGSQETQYF
TRBV28	few	NA	TRBJ2-1	TGTGCCAGCAGTCCGCCGGCCTCCATCTCCTACAATGAGCAGTTCTTC	CASSPPASISYNEQFF
TRBV19	NA	TRBD2	TRBJ2-7	TGTGCCAGTAGCCAGAGGGCGGGGGGGCCCTACGAGCAGTACTTC	CASSQRAGGPYEQYF
TRBV5-1	NA	NA	TRBJ2-3	TGCGCCAGCAGCTTGGGTCAGGGGAGTTGGGAGCAGTATTTT	CASSLGQGSWEQYF
TRBV19	NA	NA	TRBJ2-7	TGTGCCAGTAGCCGGGCACCCTCCTACGAGCAGTACTTC	CASSRAPSYEQYF
TRBV28	few	NA	TRBJ2-5	TGTGCCAGCAGTTCGCGGGACACCTACCAAGAGACCCAGTACTTC	CASSSRDTYQETQYF
TRBV18	once	NA	TRBJ2-7	TGTGCCAGCTCACCATCCCGGGAGTACGAGCAGTACTTC	CASSPSREYEQYF
TRBV5-1	NA	TRBD1	TRBJ2-7	TGCGCCAGCAGCTTGGACAGGGGGGCCTACGAGCAGTACTTC	CASSLDRGAYEQYF
TRBV10-1	few	NA	TRBJ1-1	TGCGCCAGCAGCATAGACAACGAAAACACTGAAGCTTTCTTT	CASSIDNENTEAFF
TRBV5-4	NA	TRBD2	TRBJ2-3	TGTGCCAGCAGCCAAGGACTAGCGGTTATAGATACGCAGTATTTT	CASSQGLAVIDTQYF
TRBV6-5	NA	NA	TRBJ1-3	TGTGCCAGCAGTCGGGACGGAGGCTCTGGAAACACCATATATTTT	CASSRDGGSGNTIYF
TRBV1	once	NA	TRBJ2-7	TGCACCAGCAGCCACACCGGGACTGAGGTTTCCTACGAGCAGTACTTC	CTSSHTGTEVSYEQYF
TRBV6-1	NA	NA	TRBJ2-3	TGTGCCAGCGAAAGGGCGGGACCACACACAGATACGCAGTATTTT	CASERAGPHTDTQYF
TRBV6-5	few	NA	TRBJ1-2	TGTGCCAGCAGTTCCCTCTTCGGAGGGAAGGCTGGCTACACCTTC	CASSSLFGGKAGYTF
TRBV5-1	NA	TRBD1	TRBJ2-7	TGCGCCAGCAGCTGGGGACAGGGGTTCACCTACGAGCAGTACTTC	CASSWGQGFTYEQYF
TRBV11-3	NA	NA	TRBJ2-2	TGTGCCAGCAGCTTAGTGGGGACCGGGGAGCTGTTTTTT	CASSLVGTGELFF
TRBV2	NA	NA	TRBJ2-7	TGTGCCAGCAGTCGGGGAGGTTCCTACGAGCAGTACTTC	CASSRGGSYEQYF
TRBV27	NA	NA	TRBJ1-5	TGTGCCAGCAGTTTCCGGGACTTTAGCAATCAGCCCCAGCATTTT	CASSFRDFSNQPQHF
TRBV6-1	NA	NA	TRBJ1-3	TGTGCCAGCAGTGCCCTGGTAGCACCCTCTGGAAACACCATATATTTT	CASSALVAPSGNTIYF